This passage covers 10 T cell receptor beta chains from one sample sequenced in a study of blood T cell repertoires in COVID-19. Clones were read by immunoSEQ multiplex PCR, and TCRdb kept only the in-frame ones, dropping some. The sample shows roughly 170,000 clones, more than 80% of them seen only once. Sequences were obtained from peripheral blood. The origin of the receptors is a human donor in a cohort sampled during active COVID-19.

The chain links TRBV29-1 to TRBJ1-2; no reliable D call. Trimming removed 2 bases at V and 7 bases at J, with 2 bases between. The CDR3 has 9 amino acids. Germline V CDR1 and CDR2: SQVTM, ANQGSEA. CDR3 bases: TGCAGCGTTGAACTTGGCTACACCTTC. Its translation is CSVELGYTF.

CDR3 amino acids: CASRNGTGDYGYTF. CDR3 nucleotide sequence: TGTGCCAGCAGAAACGGGACAGGGGACTATGGCTACACCTTC. The chain uses TRBV2 and TRBJ1-2; the match to TRBD1 covers 10 bases. V was pared by 6 bases and J by 3 bases, with 4 bases of the junction left unmatched. This CDR3 contains 14 residues. Germline CDR1 SNHLY, CDR2 FYNNEI.

The chain recombines TRBV11-3 with TRBJ2-3; tentative D call: TRBD2 (7 bases). V was clipped by 5 bases and J by 0 bases, with 9 bases between them. Germline loops: CDR1 SGHNT, CDR2 YENEEA. The CDR3 is 14 amino acids. The CDR3 DNA sequence: TGTGCCAGCAGCCGGGGGGCTAGCACAGATACGCAGTATTTT. This encodes CASSRGASTDTQYF.

This sequence joins TRBV6-5 and TRBJ2-1, with D maybe TRBD2 (6 bases). Germline CDR1 is MNHEY and CDR2 is SVGAGI. V gave up 6 bases and J gave up 7 bases, with 19 bases separating them. The CDR3 runs to 15 residues. The CDR3 loop reads CASSGWEDLGNEQFF. As DNA, the CDR3 is TGTGCCAGCAGCGGCTGGGAGGATTTGGGGAATGAGCAGTTCTTC.

V gene TRBV6-1 combines with J gene TRBJ1-6; 8 nucleotides align to TRBD1. Germline loops: CDR1 MNHNS, CDR2 SASEGT. The V and J ends lost 3 bases and 10 bases, in that order; junction bases with no gene match: 8. There are 15 residues in the CDR3. The CDR3 sequence: CASSEVPGGESPLHF. CDR3 DNA sequence: TGTGCCAGCAGTGAGGTCCCAGGGGGCGAGTCACCCCTCCACTTT.

The chain carries TRBV5-1 and TRBJ1-1, with D possibly matching TRBD1 (5 bases). The V end was cut by 1 base, the J end by 0 bases, with 10 bases between. The V gene's germline CDR1 is SGHRS and CDR2 YFSETQ. This CDR3 comprises 15 residues. CDR3 sequence reads: CASSLTPGMNTEAFF. Here the CDR3 DNA reads TGCGCCAGCAGCTTGACCCCAGGGATGAACACTGAAGCTTTCTTT.

This rearrangement joins TRBV7-8 to TRBJ1-5; 7 nucleotides align to TRBD1. The CDR3 length is 13 residues. Losses at the gene ends were 1 base for V and 7 bases for J; bases not matched to a gene: 1. The V gene's germline CDR1 is SGHVS and CDR2 FQNEAQ. DNA for the CDR3: TGTGCCAGCAGCTTAGAACAGGGGCAGCCCCAGCATTTT. Translating it yields CASSLEQGQPQHF.

This sequence joins TRBV18 and TRBJ1-2; 9 bases fit TRBD1. CDR3 size: 15 residues. Trimming at V came to 4 bases and at J to 7 bases, leaving 10 bases not matched to a gene. Germline V lookup: CDR1 KGHSH, CDR2 LQKENI. CDR3 coding DNA: TGTGCCAGCTCACGACGGACAGGGGACTTTATTGGCTACACCTTC. It translates to CASSRRTGDFIGYTF.

The genes are TRBV3-1 (or the pseudogene TRBV3-2) and TRBJ2-4; 8 bases are shared with TRBD1. This CDR3 has 18 amino acids. V lost 3 bases, J lost 3 bases, and 13 bases stayed unmatched. Germline lookup yields CDR1 LGHDT and CDR2 YNNKEL (reference sequence). CDR3 sequence (DNA): TGTGCCAGCAGCCACTCCGGGACAGGAGGGTGGGGCAAAAACATTCAGTACTTC. Translating it yields CASSHSGTGGWGKNIQYF.

This clone was seen just once. The chain is built from TRBV7-9 and TRBJ2-2, with 7 bases fitting TRBD1. V was pared by 3 bases and J by 6 bases, with 4 bases of the junction left unmatched. CDR1 and CDR2 from the germline V gene are SEHNR and FQNEAQ (reference sequence). CDR3 length: 14 amino acids. CDR3 DNA sequence: TGTGCCAGCAGCTTGACAGGGTCTCCCGGGGAGCTGTTTTTT. It translates to CASSLTGSPGELFF.